The 23 T cell receptor beta chains below come from one sample, sequenced in a study of blood T cells in healthy people across ages. PCR was performed a second time for about 7 to 12 cycles using a sample-barcoded 5' primer and a J-beta primer mix. From the 5' RACE reads, TCRdb called clonotypes with MiXCR, one entry per CDR3 protein. Among 1.2 million to 1.5 million distinct CDR3 sequences, almost 60% were seen once, and the ten largest hold approximately 7%. What was sequenced was blood. These receptor sequences come from a man younger than 30 in good health.

The count of this clonotype is one. The genes are TRBV5-1 and TRBJ2-2; 7 nucleotides agree with TRBD1. CDR1 is SGHRS and CDR2 is YFSETQ in the germline V gene. The length of the CDR3 is 17 residues. The V gene end was trimmed by 4 bases and the J gene end by 0 bases; junction bases not matched to a gene: 9. The CDR3 region has the DNA TGCGCCAGCAGCACCCAACGGGACAGTACGAACACCGGGGAGCTGTTTTTT. Its translation: CASSTQRDSTNTGELFF.

The sample holds a few counts of this clonotype. This sequence joins TRBV9 and TRBJ2-4; D possibly corresponds to TRBD1 (5 bases). CDR1 SGDLS and CDR2 YYNGEE come from the germline V gene. This CDR3 is 15 amino acids long. Trimming shortened V by 0 bases and J by 8 bases, and 15 bases separated the two germline ends. CDR3: CASSVGLGVGDIQYF. DNA of the CDR3: TGTGCCAGCAGCGTAGGATTAGGAGTAGGGGACATTCAGTACTTC.

The chain uses TRBV20-1 and TRBJ2-5, with 8 nucleotides matching TRBD2. The J call may be mistaken, given a closer DNA end match to TRBJ2-7. CDR1 is DFQATT and CDR2 is SNEGSKA in the germline V gene (reference sequence). The CDR3 length is 14 residues. CDR3 region: CSAIKAGVEGEQYF. The CDR3 coding sequence is TGCAGTGCTATCAAAGCGGGAGTAGAAGGCGAGCAGTACTTC.

This chain connects TRBV11-2 to TRBJ2-1; 8 nucleotides line up with TRBD2. CDR1 is SGHAT and CDR2 is FQNNGV in the germline V gene. The CDR3 spans 17 residues. J was trimmed by 7 bases and V by 3 bases; bases with no gene match: 14. The CDR3 here is CASSFASGLDPRNEQFF. CDR3 DNA sequence: TGTGCCAGCAGCTTCGCTTCGGGACTAGACCCCCGAAATGAGCAGTTCTTC. The variable domain in full, completed from reference TRBV11-2 and TRBJ2-1, reads EAGVAQSPRYKIIEKRQSVAFWCNPISGHATLYWYQQILGQGPKLLIQFQNNGVVDDSQLPKDRFSAERLKGVDSTLKIQPAKLEDSAVYLCASSFASGLDPRNEQFFGPGTRLTVL.

The chain is built from TRBV29-1 and TRBJ2-4; D is unclear. V was shortened by 4 bases and J by 9 bases, with 19 bases between the two germline ends. The CDR3 runs to 14 residues. Germline V lookup: CDR1 SQVTM, CDR2 ANQGSEA. This CDR3 reads CSVAGTVVNSIQYF. Written as DNA, the CDR3 is TGCAGCGTTGCAGGAACGGTAGTGAATAGCATTCAGTACTTC.

As regards this clonotype: An end of the junction does not agree with germline; a read error may underlie this. This sequence joins TRBV12-3 or TRBV12-4 and TRBJ2-3; unclear D gene. CDR3 length: 14 amino acids. CDR3 nucleotide sequence: TGTGCCGGCAGTGAGAACGGTGAAACAGATACGCAGTATTTT. Translation gives CAGSENGETDTQYF.

This clonotype turned up a few times. The V call is TRBV29-1, the J call TRBJ2-7; 10 bases map to TRBD2. This CDR3 has 15 amino acids. V shed 3 bases and J 0 bases; nucleotides not matched to a gene: 5. The germline V gene encodes CDR1 SQVTM and CDR2 ANQGSEA. In DNA, the CDR3 is TGCAGCGTTGACTCCGGGACTAGCGACTCCTACGAGCAGTACTTC. It translates to CSVDSGTSDSYEQYF.

The chain uses TRBV25-1 and TRBJ2-1; D is unresolved. V lost 0 bases to trimming and J lost 7 bases, with 10 bases between them. This CDR3 is 14 amino acids long. CDR1 and CDR2 from the germline V gene are MGHDK and SYGVNS. CDR3 in DNA: TGTGCCAGCAGTGAATATACACAAATTAATGAGCAGTTCTTC. Encoded protein: CASSEYTQINEQFF.

This clonotype has more than one count but fewer than ten. V usage is TRBV27 and J usage is TRBJ2-5, with TRBD2 identical over 10 bases. Germline-derived CDR1 and CDR2 are MNHEY and SMNVEV (reference sequence). This CDR3 spans 17 amino acids. Trimming at V came to 2 bases and at J to 5 bases, leaving 11 bases not matched to a gene. The chain's CDR3 is CASSLRASGSVGETQYF. In DNA, the CDR3 is TGTGCCAGCAGTTTACGGGCTAGCGGGAGTGTCGGCGAGACCCAGTACTTC.

The rearrangement joins TRBV12-3 or TRBV12-4 to TRBJ2-3, with D perhaps matching TRBD2 (6 bases). This CDR3 region has 15 residues. With 7 bases removed from V and 0 bases from J, the gap between germline ends came to 14 bases. The CDR3 sequence is CASTLGGSSTDTQYF. CDR3 sequence (DNA): TGTGCCAGCACCCTAGGAGGGTCTAGCACAGATACGCAGTATTTT.

Only a few counts were recorded for this clonotype. The chain carries TRBV28 and TRBJ2-7; D gene ambiguous. Germline-derived CDR1 and CDR2 are MDHEN and SYDVKM. The CDR3 has 14 residues. Trimming removed 1 base at V and 1 base at J, with 8 bases between. CDR3: CASSLFQQSYEQYF. The CDR3 DNA reads as TGTGCCAGCAGTTTATTCCAACAATCCTACGAGCAGTACTTC. Supplemented by reference TRBV28 and TRBJ2-7, the full variable domain reads DVKVTQSSRYLVKRTGEKVFLECVQDMDHENMFWYRQDPGLGLRLIYFSYDVKMKEKGDIPEGYSVSREKKERFSLILESASTNQTSMYLCASSLFQQSYEQYFGPGTRLTVT.

The chain has TRBV7-9 and TRBJ1-6; no clear D gene. The CDR3 sequence is 12 residues long. Germline V lookup: CDR1 SEHNR, CDR2 FQNEAQ (reference sequence). V was pared by 5 bases and J by 14 bases, with 13 bases between. Here the CDR3 reads CASSGRLEALHF. For the CDR3, the DNA is TGTGCCAGCAGCGGACGGCTGGAGGCCCTCCACTTT.

The chain combines TRBV6-1 with TRBJ2-7; D is undetermined. Per germline, CDR1 MNHNS and CDR2 SASEGT. V gave up 7 bases and J gave up 7 bases, with 17 bases separating them. This CDR3 contains 13 residues. The CDR3: CASKAYTAGEQYF. In nucleotides, the CDR3 is TGTGCCAGCAAGGCCTATACGGCCGGGGAGCAGTACTTC.

This chain connects TRBV4-1 to TRBJ2-1, with 7 nucleotides matching TRBD1. Germline V gene lookup returns CDR1 MGHRA and CDR2 YSYEKL. The CDR3 runs 16 residues. The V and J ends lost 3 bases and 6 bases, in that order; junction bases with no gene match: 11. This chain's CDR3 is CASSHLAGTDSNEQFF. CDR3 DNA sequence: TGCGCCAGCAGCCATCTGGCCGGGACAGACAGCAATGAGCAGTTCTTC.

In its sample, this clonotype was seen a few times. The chain uses TRBV6-2 or TRBV6-3 and TRBJ2-4; D tentatively reads TRBD1 or TRBD2 (6 bases each). V gave up 0 bases and J gave up 1 base, with 10 bases separating them. The V gene's germline CDR1 is MNHEY and CDR2 SVGEGT. The CDR3 is 16 residues long. The CDR3 loop is CASSYSWGAAKNIQYF. CDR3 nucleotides: TGTGCCAGCAGTTACTCCTGGGGGGCTGCCAAAAACATTCAGTACTTC.

The V gene is TRBV20-1, the J gene TRBJ2-7, with unresolved D. The DNA end is a closer match to TRBJ2-5, so the J assignment may be wrong. CDR1 and CDR2 from the germline V gene are DFQATT and SNEGSKA (reference sequence). CDR3 length: 13 amino acids. CDR3 region: CSAPKFRLETQYF. In nucleotides, the CDR3 is TGCAGTGCCCCTAAGTTTAGACTGGAGACCCAGTACTTC.

This chain links TRBV9 with TRBJ1-2, with D unclear. The CDR3 spans 15 residues. Germline V gene sequence: CDR1 SGDLS, CDR2 YYNGEE. The germline V and J ends were trimmed by 2 bases and 2 bases, with 13 bases remaining between them. CDR3 region: CASSVLESVNYGYTF. In nucleotides, the CDR3 is TGTGCCAGCAGCGTGCTCGAGTCTGTAAACTATGGCTACACCTTC.

J is TRBJ1-5 and V is TRBV20-1; D perhaps matches TRBD1 (5 bases). Germline V CDR1 and CDR2: DFQATT, SNEGSKA (reference sequence). With 2 bases removed from V and 4 bases from J, the gap between germline ends came to 12 bases. The CDR3 has 14 amino acids. The CDR3 nucleotides are TGCAGTGCTAGACCCGACAGTGGTAATCAGCCCCAGCATTTT. It translates to CSARPDSGNQPQHF.

As regards this clonotype: This may be a read error, as it is one base from a much larger clone. The chain is built from TRBV28 and TRBJ2-4; D may match TRBD1 or TRBD2 (7 bases each). The CDR3 has 15 residues. V was pared by 3 bases and J by 13 bases, with 22 bases between. The germline V gene encodes CDR1 MDHEN and CDR2 SYDVKM. Here the CDR3 reads CASSFWAGGVGEQYF. The DNA of the CDR3 is TGTGCCAGCAGTTTTTGGGCAGGGGGGGTTGGTGAGCAGTACTTC.

This clonotype was recorded a few times. This sequence joins TRBV6-2 or TRBV6-3 and TRBJ2-5, with D perhaps matching TRBD2 (6 bases). The CDR3 is made up of 15 amino acids. The V end was cut by 6 bases, the J end by 1 base, with 15 bases between. Germline-derived CDR1 and CDR2 are MNHEY and SVGEGT. DNA of the CDR3: TGTGCCAGCAGACGATTTAGCGGAACCCAAGAGACCCAGTACTTC. It encodes CASRRFSGTQETQYF.

For the CDR3, the DNA is TGTGCCACCAGCGGGGGGGACAGCGCGGGGAATGGCTACACCTTC. Encoded protein: CATSGGDSAGNGYTF. The chain combines TRBV15 with TRBJ1-2; 7 positions agree with TRBD1. V lost 5 bases to trimming and J lost 6 bases; unmatched junction nucleotides: 12. The CDR3 is made up of 15 amino acids. CDR1 LNHNV and CDR2 YYDKDF come from the germline V gene (reference sequence).

This clonotype was detected only a few times. The genes are TRBV10-3 and TRBJ2-5; the match to TRBD1 covers 8 bases. V was clipped by 5 bases and J by 4 bases; unmatched bases: 6. The CDR3 length is 14 residues. Germline V gene lookup returns CDR1 ENHRY and CDR2 SYGVKD. Here the CDR3 reads CAISSQGAGETQYF. The CDR3 DNA is TGTGCCATCAGTTCCCAGGGGGCTGGAGAGACCCAGTACTTC.

This clonotype was observed a few times. The chain is built from TRBV12-3 or TRBV12-4 and TRBJ2-7; maybe TRBD1 (6 bases). The V and J ends lost 3 bases and 4 bases respectively, with 13 bases between them. The CDR3 length is 14 residues. This CDR3 reads CASSFRDTRYEQYF. The CDR3 DNA reads TGTGCCAGCAGTTTCCGGGACACACGGTACGAGCAGTACTTC.